This T cell receptor (beta chain) was observed in a study of radiotherapy plus CTLA-4 blockade in lung cancer. Points from the study as a whole: Increased serum interferon-beta after radiation also reportedly predicted response strongly.

The CDR3 spans 15 residues. The trim removed 6 bases at V and 4 bases at J, leaving 8 bases unmatched. Germline V lookup: CDR1 MNHEY, CDR2 SMNVEV (reference sequence). Chemo-refractory metastatic non-small-cell lung cancer patients were treated with focal radiation plus CTLA-4 blockade with ipilimumab. Profiling relied on immunoSEQ multiplex PCR, and the TCRdb table lists in-frame clones only, not all of them. Here the sample spans 45,000 or so clones, 76% being singletons. As regards this clone: Its cognate antigen is unknown.

The material sequenced was peripheral blood, taken from a patient treated with radiotherapy plus ipilimumab. V is TRBV27 and J is TRBJ2-2; TRBD1 aligns across 7 bases. The clonotype was recovered from a human donor with non-small cell lung cancer who had stable disease on radiotherapy plus ipilimumab. The CDR3 spells CASSPYRGFTGELFF. The DNA of the CDR3 is TGTGCCAGCAGCCCTTACAGGGGATTCACCGGGGAGCTGTTTTTT.